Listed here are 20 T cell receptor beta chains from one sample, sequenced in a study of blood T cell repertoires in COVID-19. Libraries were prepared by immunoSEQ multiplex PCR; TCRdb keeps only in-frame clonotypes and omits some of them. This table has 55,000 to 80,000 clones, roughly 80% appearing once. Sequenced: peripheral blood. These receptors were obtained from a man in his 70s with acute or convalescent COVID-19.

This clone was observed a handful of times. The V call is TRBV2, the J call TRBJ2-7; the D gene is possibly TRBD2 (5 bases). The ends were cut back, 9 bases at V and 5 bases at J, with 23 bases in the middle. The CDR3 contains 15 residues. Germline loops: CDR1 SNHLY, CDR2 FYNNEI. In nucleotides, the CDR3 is TGTGCCAGTCCCCCGCCTGGGCAGGCGAGGGACGAGCAGTACTTC. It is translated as CASPPPGQARDEQYF.

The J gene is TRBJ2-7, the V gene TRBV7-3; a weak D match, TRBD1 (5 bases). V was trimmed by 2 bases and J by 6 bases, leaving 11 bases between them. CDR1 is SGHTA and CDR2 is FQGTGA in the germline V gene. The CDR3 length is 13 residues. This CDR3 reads CASSLLQGSEQYF. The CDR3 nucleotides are TGTGCCAGCAGCTTACTGCAGGGTTCCGAGCAGTACTTC.

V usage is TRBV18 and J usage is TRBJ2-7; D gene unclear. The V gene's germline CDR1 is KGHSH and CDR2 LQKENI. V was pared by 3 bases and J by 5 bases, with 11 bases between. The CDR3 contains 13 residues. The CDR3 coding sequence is TGTGCCAGCTCACCTGCCAGCGTCCACGAGCAGTACTTC. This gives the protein CASSPASVHEQYF.

The CDR3 nucleotides are TGTGCCAGCAGCTTAAGTACTAGCGGTTCCTACGAGCAGTACTTC. Its translation: CASSLSTSGSYEQYF. This chain connects TRBV7-2 to TRBJ2-7; 8 bases are shared with TRBD2. Germline CDR1 and CDR2: SGHTA and FQGNSA. With V trimmed by 2 bases and J by 1 base, 4 bases remained unmatched. The CDR3 is 15 residues long.

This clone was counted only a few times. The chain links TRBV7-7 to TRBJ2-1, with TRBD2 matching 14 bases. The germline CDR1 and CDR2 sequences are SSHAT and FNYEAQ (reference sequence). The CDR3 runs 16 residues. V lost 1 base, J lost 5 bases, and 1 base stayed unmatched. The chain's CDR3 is CASSLGLAGGDNEQFF. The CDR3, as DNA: TGTGCCAGCAGCTTAGGACTAGCGGGAGGGGACAATGAGCAGTTCTTC. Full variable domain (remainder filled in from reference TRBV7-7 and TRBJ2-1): GAGVSQSPRYKVTKRGQDVTLRCDPISSHATLYWYQQALGQGPEFLTYFNYEAQPDKSGLPSDRFSAERPEGSISTLTIQRTEQRDSAMYRCASSLGLAGGDNEQFFGPGTRLTVL.

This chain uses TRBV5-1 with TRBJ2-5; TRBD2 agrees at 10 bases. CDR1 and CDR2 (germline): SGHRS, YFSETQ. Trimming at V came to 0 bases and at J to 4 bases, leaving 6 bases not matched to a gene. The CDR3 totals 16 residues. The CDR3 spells CASSLGPSGSSETQYF. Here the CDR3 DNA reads TGCGCCAGCAGCTTGGGGCCTAGCGGGAGTTCAGAGACCCAGTACTTC.

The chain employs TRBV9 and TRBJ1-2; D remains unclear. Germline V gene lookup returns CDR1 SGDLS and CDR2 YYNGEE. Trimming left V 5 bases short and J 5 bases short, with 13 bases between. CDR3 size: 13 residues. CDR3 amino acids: CASRAIRWYGYTF. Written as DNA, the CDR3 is TGTGCCAGCAGGGCTATCAGGTGGTATGGCTACACCTTC.

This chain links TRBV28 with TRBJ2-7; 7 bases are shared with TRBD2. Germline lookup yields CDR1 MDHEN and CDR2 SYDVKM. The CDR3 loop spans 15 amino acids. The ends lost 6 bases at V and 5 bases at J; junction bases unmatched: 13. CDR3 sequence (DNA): TGTGCCAGCAGCAAGAGCGGGAAAGTCTTTCACGAGCAGTACTTC. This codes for CASSKSGKVFHEQYF.

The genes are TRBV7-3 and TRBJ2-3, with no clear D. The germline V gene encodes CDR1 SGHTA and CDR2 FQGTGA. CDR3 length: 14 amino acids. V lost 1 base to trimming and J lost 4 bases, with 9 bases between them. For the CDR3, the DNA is TGTGCCAGCAGCTTAAATTCACTGCCAGATACGCAGTATTTT. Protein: CASSLNSLPDTQYF.

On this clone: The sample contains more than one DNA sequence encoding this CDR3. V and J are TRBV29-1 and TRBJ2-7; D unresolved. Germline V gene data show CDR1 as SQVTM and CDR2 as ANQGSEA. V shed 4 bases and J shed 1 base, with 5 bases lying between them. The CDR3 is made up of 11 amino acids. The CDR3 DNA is TGCAGCGTTGCCCGGTCCTACGAGCAGTACTTC. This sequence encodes CSVARSYEQYF.

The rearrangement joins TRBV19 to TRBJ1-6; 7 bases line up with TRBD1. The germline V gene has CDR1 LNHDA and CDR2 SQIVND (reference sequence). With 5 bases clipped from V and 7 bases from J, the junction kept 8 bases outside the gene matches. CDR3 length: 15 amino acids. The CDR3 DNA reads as TGTGCCAGTAGTGAGGGGGCCGAAAGAAATTCACCCCTCCACTTT. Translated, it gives CASSEGAERNSPLHF.

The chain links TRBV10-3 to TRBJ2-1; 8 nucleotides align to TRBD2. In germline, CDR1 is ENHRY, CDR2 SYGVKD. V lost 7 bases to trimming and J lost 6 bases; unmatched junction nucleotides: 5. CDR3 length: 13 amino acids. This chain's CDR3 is CAINTGGTNEQFF. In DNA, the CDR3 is TGTGCCATCAATACGGGAGGGACCAATGAGCAGTTCTTC.

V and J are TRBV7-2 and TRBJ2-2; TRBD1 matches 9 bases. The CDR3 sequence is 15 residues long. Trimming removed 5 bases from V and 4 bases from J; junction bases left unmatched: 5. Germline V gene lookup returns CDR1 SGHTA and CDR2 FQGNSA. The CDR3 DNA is TGTGCCAGCAGCACCCGACAGGGGGGCACCGGGGAGCTGTTTTTT. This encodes CASSTRQGGTGELFF. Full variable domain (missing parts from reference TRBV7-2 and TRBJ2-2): GAGVSQSPSNKVTEKGKDVELRCDPISGHTALYWYRQSLGQGLEFLIYFQGNSAPDKSGLPSDRFSAERTGGSVSTLTIQRTQQEDSAVYLCASSTRQGGTGELFFGEGSRLTVL.

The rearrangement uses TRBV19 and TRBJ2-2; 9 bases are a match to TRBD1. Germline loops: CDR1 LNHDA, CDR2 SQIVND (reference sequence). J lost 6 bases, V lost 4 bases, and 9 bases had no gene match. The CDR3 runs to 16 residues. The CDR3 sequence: CASSTTGTGFPGELFF. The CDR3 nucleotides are TGTGCCAGTAGTACGACCGGGACAGGGTTTCCCGGGGAGCTGTTTTTT.

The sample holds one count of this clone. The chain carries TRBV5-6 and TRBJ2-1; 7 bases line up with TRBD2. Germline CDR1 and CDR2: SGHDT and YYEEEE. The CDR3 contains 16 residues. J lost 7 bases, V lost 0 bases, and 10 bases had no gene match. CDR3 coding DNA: TGTGCCAGCAGCTTGGCCCGCGGCGGGAGTTCAAATGAGCAGTTCTTC. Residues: CASSLARGGSSNEQFF. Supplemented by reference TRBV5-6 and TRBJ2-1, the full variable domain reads DAGVTQSPTHLIKTRGQQVTLRCSPKSGHDTVSWYQQALGQGPQFIFQYYEEEERQRGNFPDRFSGHQFPNYSSELNVNALLLGDSALYLCASSLARGGSSNEQFFGPGTRLTVL.

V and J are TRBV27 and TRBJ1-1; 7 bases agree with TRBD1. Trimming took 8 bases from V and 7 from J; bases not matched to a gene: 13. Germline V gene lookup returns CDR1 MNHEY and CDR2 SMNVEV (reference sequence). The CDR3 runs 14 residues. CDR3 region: CASSKMDRQYEAFF. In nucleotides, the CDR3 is TGTGCCAGCTCCAAAATGGACAGGCAGTATGAAGCTTTCTTT.

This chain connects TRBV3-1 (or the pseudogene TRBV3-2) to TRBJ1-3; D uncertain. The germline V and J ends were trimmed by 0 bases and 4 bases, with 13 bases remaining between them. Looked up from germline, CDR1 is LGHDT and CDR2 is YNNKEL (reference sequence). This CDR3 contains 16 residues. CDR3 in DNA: TGTGCCAGCAGCCAAGATTGGATACAGTTCGGAAACACCATATATTTT. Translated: CASSQDWIQFGNTIYF.

The CDR3 nucleotides are TGTGCCAGCAGCGTAGCGACAGGGGATGTGACCCAGTACTTC. Translated, it gives CASSVATGDVTQYF. The J gene is TRBJ2-5, the V gene TRBV9; the match to TRBD1 covers 8 bases. This CDR3 region has 14 residues. Trimming at V came to 0 bases and at J to 7 bases, leaving 5 bases not matched to a gene. Germline V gene data show CDR1 as SGDLS and CDR2 as YYNGEE.

The DNA for the CDR3 is TGTGCCTCAACCCCTAGGGGACTTTCGACCTATGGCTACACCTTC. Translating gives CASTPRGLSTYGYTF. V is TRBV5-8 and J is TRBJ1-2, with TRBD1 as a possible D gene (5 bases). This CDR3 is 15 amino acids long. V was cut by 10 bases and J by 4 bases, with 23 bases left in between. CDR1 and CDR2 (germline): SGHTS, YDEGEE.

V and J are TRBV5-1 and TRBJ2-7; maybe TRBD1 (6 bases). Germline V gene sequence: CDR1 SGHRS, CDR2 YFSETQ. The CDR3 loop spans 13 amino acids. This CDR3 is CASGQGRTYEQYF. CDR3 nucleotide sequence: TGCGCTTCTGGGCAGGGGCGAACCTACGAGCAGTACTTC.